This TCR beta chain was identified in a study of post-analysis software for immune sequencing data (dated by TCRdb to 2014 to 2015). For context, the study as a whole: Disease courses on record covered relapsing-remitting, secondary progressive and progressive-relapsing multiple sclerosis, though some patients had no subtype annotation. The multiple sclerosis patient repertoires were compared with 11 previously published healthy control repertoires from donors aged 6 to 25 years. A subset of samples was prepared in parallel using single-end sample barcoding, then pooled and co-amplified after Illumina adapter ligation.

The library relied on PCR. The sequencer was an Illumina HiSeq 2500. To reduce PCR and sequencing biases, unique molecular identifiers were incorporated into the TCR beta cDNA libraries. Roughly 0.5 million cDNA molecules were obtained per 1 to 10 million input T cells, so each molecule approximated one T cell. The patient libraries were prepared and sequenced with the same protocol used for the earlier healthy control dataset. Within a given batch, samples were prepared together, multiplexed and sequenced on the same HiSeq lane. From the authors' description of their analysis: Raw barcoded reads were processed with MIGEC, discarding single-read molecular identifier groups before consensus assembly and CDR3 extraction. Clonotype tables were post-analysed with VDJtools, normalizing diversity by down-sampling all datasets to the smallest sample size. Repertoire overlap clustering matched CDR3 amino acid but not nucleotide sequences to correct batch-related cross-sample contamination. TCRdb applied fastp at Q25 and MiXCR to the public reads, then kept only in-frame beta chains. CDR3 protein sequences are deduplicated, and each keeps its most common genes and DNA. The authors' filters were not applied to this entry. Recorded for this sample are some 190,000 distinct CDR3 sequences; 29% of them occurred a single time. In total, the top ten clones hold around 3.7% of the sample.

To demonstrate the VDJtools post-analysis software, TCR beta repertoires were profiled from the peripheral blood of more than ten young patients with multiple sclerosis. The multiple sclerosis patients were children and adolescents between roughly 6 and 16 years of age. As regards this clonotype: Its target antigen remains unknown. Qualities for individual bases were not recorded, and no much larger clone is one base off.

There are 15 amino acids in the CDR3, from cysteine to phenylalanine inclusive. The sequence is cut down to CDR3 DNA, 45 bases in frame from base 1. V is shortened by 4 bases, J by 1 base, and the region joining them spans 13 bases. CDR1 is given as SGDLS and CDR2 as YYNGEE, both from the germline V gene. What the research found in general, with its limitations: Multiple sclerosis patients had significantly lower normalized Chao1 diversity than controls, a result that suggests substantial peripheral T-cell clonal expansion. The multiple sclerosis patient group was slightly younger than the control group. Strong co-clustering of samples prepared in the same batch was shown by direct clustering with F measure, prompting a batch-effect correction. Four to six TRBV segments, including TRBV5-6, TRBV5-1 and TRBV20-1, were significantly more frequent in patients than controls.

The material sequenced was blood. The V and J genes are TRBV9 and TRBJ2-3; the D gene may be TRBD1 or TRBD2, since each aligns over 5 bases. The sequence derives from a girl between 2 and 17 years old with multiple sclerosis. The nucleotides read TGTGCCAGCAGCCCCAGAGTGGGGGGCACAGATACGCAGTATTTT. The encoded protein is CASSPRVGGTDTQYF. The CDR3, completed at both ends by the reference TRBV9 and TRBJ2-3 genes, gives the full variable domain DSGVTQTPKHLITATGQRVTLRCSPRSGDLSVYWYQQSLDQGLQFLIQYYNGEERAKGNILERFSAQQFPDLHSELNLSSLELGDSALYFCASSPRVGGTDTQYFGPGTRLTVL.